A selection of T cell receptor beta chains follows, all from one sample in a study of blood T cells in healthy people across ages. TCRdb re-derived calls from the 5' RACE reads in MiXCR, one entry per CDR3 protein. Of about a million distinct CDR3 sequences in the sample, roughly 51% were seen once. Sequenced input: blood. The receptor source for this set is a woman in her sixties in good health. The CDR3 runs from the conserved cysteine through the conserved F or W. The order of the fields is V gene, clone size, J gene, CDR3 protein. Clone size is given for some rows only: seen once, a few or many times, or a class if the clone is expanded.

TRBV18	-	TRBJ2-4	CASSPRGGQAYKQYF
TRBV29-1	few	TRBJ2-5	CSVEDSRDRKYF
TRBV20-1	-	TRBJ2-7	CSARGSGTYEQYF
TRBV4-1	-	TRBJ2-7	CASSQDEAVYYEQYF
TRBV7-2	-	TRBJ1-1	CASSPPRAEAFF
TRBV9	-	TRBJ1-2	CASSVALGRGSDPGYTF
TRBV30	-	TRBJ2-5	CAWSVRSGQTQYF
TRBV4-3	-	TRBJ2-1	CASSQVGPGLAGGSNERFF
TRBV12-3/TRBV12-4	-	TRBJ2-7	CASSYGGLATYEQYF
TRBV20-1	few	TRBJ1-2	CSASRLANYGYTF
TRBV27	-	TRBJ2-5	CAIYHVGERLAGVGETQYF
TRBV7-2	-	-	CASSFVRGETQYF
TRBV3-1	once	TRBJ1-2	CASSPPQWAYGHTF
TRBV20-1	-	TRBJ2-7	CSAIGLAGGGGLYNEQYF
TRBV20-1	-	TRBJ2-7	CSANPPGLAGNEQYF
TRBV7-2	few	TRBJ2-3	CASSLLANIDTQYF
TRBV20-1	once	TRBJ2-7	CSARDRVEGYTEQYF
TRBV20-1	-	TRBJ2-3	CSALRPGGTDTQYF
TRBV4-3	-	TRBJ2-7	CASSATGTSGANEQYF
TRBV20-1	-	TRBJ2-1	CSAPRGGGSYNEQFF
TRBV6-1	few	TRBJ1-5	CASSASIRPQHF
TRBV28	-	TRBJ1-4	CASSLYGTDPDTEKLFF
TRBV10-3	-	TRBJ2-3	CAINPDRARTDTQYF
TRBV27	few	TRBJ1-1	CASSGRGAEAFF
TRBV11-2	-	TRBJ2-2	CASSSLAGLQGARTGELFF
TRBV30	few	TRBJ1-2	CAWAYGTANTF
TRBV7-3	few	TRBJ2-4	CASSLSGLGFQYF
TRBV7-9	-	-	CASSSRQGSMETQYF
TRBV7-9	-	-	CASSFLGGRARSEQYF
TRBV7-9	-	TRBJ2-1	CASSPKRRQSNEQFF
TRBV7-9	-	TRBJ2-5	CASSLAAAGIQTQYF
TRBV5-1	few	TRBJ2-7	CASSLTSGGSWEQYF
TRBV27	once	TRBJ1-1	CASRGGRGHTEAFF
TRBV3-1	-	TRBJ2-7	CASSQASLAGVLHEQYF